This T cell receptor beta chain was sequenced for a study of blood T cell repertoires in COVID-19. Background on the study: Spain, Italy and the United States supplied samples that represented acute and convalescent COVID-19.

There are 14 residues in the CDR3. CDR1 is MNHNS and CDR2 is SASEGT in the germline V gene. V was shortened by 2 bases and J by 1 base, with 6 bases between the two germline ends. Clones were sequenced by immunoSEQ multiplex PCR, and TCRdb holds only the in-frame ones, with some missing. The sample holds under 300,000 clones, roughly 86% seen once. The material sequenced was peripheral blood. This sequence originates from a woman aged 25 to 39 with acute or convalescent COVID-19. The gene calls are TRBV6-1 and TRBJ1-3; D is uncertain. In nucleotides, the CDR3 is TGTGCCAGCAGTGAAAGTCAGTCTGGAAACACCATATATTTT. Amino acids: CASSESQSGNTIYF.